These 19 T cell receptor beta chains were all obtained from the same sample, sequenced in a study of blood T cell repertoires in COVID-19. TCRdb's copy holds only in-frame clones and misses some; the assay was immunoSEQ multiplex PCR. This table holds around 250,000 clones, about four fifths found once. Source material: PBMCs or T cells enriched from blood (not recorded which). The source of these receptors is a middle-aged man who had been exposed to COVID-19.

This clone was counted a single time. The chain combines TRBV12-5 with TRBJ2-7, with D unclear. The CDR3 is made up of 14 amino acids. CDR1 is LGHNT and CDR2 is FRNRAP in the germline V gene. V gave up 7 bases and J gave up 0 bases, with 13 bases separating them. The CDR3 reads CASATWAPSYEQYF. CDR3 DNA sequence: TGTGCTAGTGCGACCTGGGCTCCCTCCTACGAGCAGTACTTC.

The gene calls are TRBV7-8 and TRBJ2-2, with 7 bases that match TRBD2. Germline loops: CDR1 SGHVS, CDR2 FQNEAQ. CDR3 size: 17 residues. With 7 bases clipped from V and 5 bases from J, the junction kept 16 bases outside the gene matches. As DNA, the CDR3 is TGTGCCAGCATCCTTCCGGCCGCGGGAGTTCGGACCGGGGAGCTGTTTTTT. It is translated as CASILPAAGVRTGELFF.

The genes are TRBV7-8 and TRBJ1-1; D is unresolved. The V gene lost 5 bases and the J gene lost 2 bases, with 12 bases spanning the gap. Germline-derived CDR1 and CDR2 are SGHVS and FQNEAQ. CDR3 size: 14 residues. DNA for the CDR3: TGTGCCAGCAGCAGCAGGACTAGTAACACTGAAGCTTTCTTT. Its translation: CASSSRTSNTEAFF.

Written as DNA, the CDR3 is TGCGCCAGCAGCCAAGCACAGGGAGTCTCTGAAGCTTTCTTT. Its translation: CASSQAQGVSEAFF. The chain combines TRBV4-1 with TRBJ1-1; tentative D call: TRBD1 (6 bases). V lost 1 base and J 6 bases, leaving 12 bases between the germline ends. Looked up from germline, CDR1 is MGHRA and CDR2 is YSYEKL. The CDR3 has 14 residues.

The chain recombines TRBV5-1 with TRBJ2-7, with 8 bases lining up with TRBD1. The CDR3 is 14 residues long. Losses at the gene ends were 3 bases for V and 5 bases for J; bases not matched to a gene: 7. Germline CDR1 reads SGHRS; CDR2 reads YFSETQ. CDR3 nucleotide sequence: TGCGCCAGCAGCTCGGGACAGGATGGGAACGAGCAGTACTTC. This translates into CASSSGQDGNEQYF.

In its sample, this clone was seen a few times. The CDR3 DNA reads as TGTGCCTGGAACAGGGGGTCAGTACTACAAGAGACCCAGTACTTC. Translating gives CAWNRGSVLQETQYF. The chain employs TRBV30 and TRBJ2-5; TRBD1 matches at 8 bases. V lost 4 bases to trimming and J lost 2 bases; unmatched junction nucleotides: 9. CDR1 and CDR2 (germline): GTSNPN, SVGIG (reference sequence). CDR3 length: 15 residues.

This chain connects TRBV15 to TRBJ2-7; the match to TRBD1 covers 9 bases. The CDR3 runs to 14 residues. With 1 base clipped from V and 6 bases from J, the junction kept 4 bases outside the gene matches. The germline gives CDR1 LNHNV, CDR2 YYDKDF (reference sequence). The CDR3 protein is CATSRGRDRAEQYF. CDR3 bases: TGTGCCACCAGCAGAGGCCGGGACAGGGCCGAGCAGTACTTC.

The V gene is TRBV6-1, the J gene TRBJ2-1, with D possibly matching TRBD2 (5 bases). The CDR3 totals 13 residues. Germline V CDR1 and CDR2: MNHNS, SASEGT. V lost 0 bases, J lost 10 bases, and 10 bases lay in between. The CDR3 coding sequence is TGTGCCAGCAGTGAAGCGAGAGGGCTCGAGCAGTTCTTC. It yields the protein CASSEARGLEQFF.

This clone came up once. The chain employs TRBV11-2 and TRBJ1-6, with D possibly TRBD1 on 5 matching bases. The V end was cut by 2 bases, the J end by 7 bases, with 15 bases between. Germline loops: CDR1 SGHAT, CDR2 FQNNGV. The CDR3 sequence is 16 residues long. CDR3 sequence: CASSLFPDRLNSPLHF. CDR3 in DNA: TGTGCCAGCAGCTTATTCCCCGACAGATTGAATTCACCCCTCCACTTT.

The rearrangement links TRBV7-3 to TRBJ2-2, with 9 positions matching TRBD1. The V gene's germline CDR1 is SGHTA and CDR2 FQGTGA. V lost 3 bases to trimming and J lost 8 bases; unmatched junction nucleotides: 4. This CDR3 comprises 14 residues. Here the CDR3 DNA reads TGTGCCAGCAGCTTTGGACAGGGGATAGGGGAGCTGTTTTTT. This gives the protein CASSFGQGIGELFF.

The rearrangement uses TRBV12-3 or TRBV12-4 and TRBJ2-7, with D tentatively TRBD1 (5 bases). Trimming cost V 6 bases and J 4 bases, with 13 bases left between them. The length of the CDR3 is 13 residues. CDR3 region: CASRLGAIYEQYF. DNA of the CDR3: TGTGCCAGCAGGCTAGGGGCCATTTACGAGCAGTACTTC.

The rearrangement joins TRBV28 to TRBJ1-2; D not resolved. V dropped 7 bases and J dropped 1 base, with 16 bases sitting between them. The CDR3 runs to 15 residues. Germline lookup yields CDR1 MDHEN and CDR2 SYDVKM. CDR3 coding DNA: TGTGCCAGCATGTTTTTTCCAGGAAGTAACTATGGCTACACCTTC. This gives the protein CASMFFPGSNYGYTF.

The rearrangement uses TRBV4-1 and TRBJ2-5, with TRBD2 matching over 10 bases. The CDR3 consists of 13 residues. The germline CDR1 and CDR2 sequences are MGHRA and YSYEKL. Germline trimming cut 8 bases from V and 4 bases from J; bases unmatched to any gene: 4. CDR3 DNA sequence: TGCGCCAGCTCCCGACTAGCGGGAGAGACCCAGTACTTC. Its protein product is CASSRLAGETQYF.

The chain recombines TRBV18 with TRBJ1-1; TRBD1 aligns across 8 bases. The CDR3 sequence is 14 residues long. Germline V CDR1 and CDR2: KGHSH, LQKENI. With V trimmed by 4 bases and J by 7 bases, 8 bases remained unmatched. The CDR3 here is CASSLQGALGEAFF. The CDR3 coding sequence is TGTGCCAGCTCACTCCAGGGGGCGTTGGGTGAAGCTTTCTTT.

This clone was detected a few times. The chain employs TRBV12-3 or TRBV12-4 and TRBJ1-2; no clear D. This CDR3 has 12 residues. V lost 1 base and J lost 7, with 7 bases in between. CDR3 residues: CASSLDRGGYTF. The DNA for the CDR3 is TGTGCCAGCAGTTTAGATCGCGGTGGCTACACCTTC.

A few counts support this clone. Within the sample, other DNA sequences also encode this same CDR3. This chain joins TRBV12-5 and TRBJ2-2, with 14 bases matching TRBD2. CDR1 is LGHNT and CDR2 is FRNRAP in the germline V gene. This CDR3 contains 16 residues. J gave up 4 bases and V 6 bases, and 4 bases lay outside the gene matches. CDR3 in amino acids: CASGPGTSGSTGELFF. CDR3 DNA: TGTGCTAGTGGCCCCGGGACTAGCGGGAGCACCGGGGAGCTGTTTTTT.

This chain links TRBV14 with TRBJ2-7; 7 nucleotides match TRBD2. Germline V gene lookup returns CDR1 SGHDN and CDR2 FVKESK. The CDR3 length is 14 residues. V lost 4 bases and J lost 7; bases outside the gene matches: 10. This CDR3 reads CASSPGLRIREQYF. The CDR3 DNA is TGTGCCAGCAGCCCGGGACTAAGGATACGAGAGCAGTACTTC.

The J gene is TRBJ2-7, the V gene TRBV6-5, with D possibly matching TRBD2 (7 bases). The germline V gene encodes CDR1 MNHEY and CDR2 SVGAGI. The CDR3 is made up of 14 amino acids. Trimming cost V 10 bases and J 1 base, with 17 bases left between them. The CDR3 protein is CATTRGGASYEQYF. Here the CDR3 DNA reads TGTGCCACCACCCGTGGGGGGGCATCCTACGAGCAGTACTTC.

This chain links TRBV19 with TRBJ1-2; D call uncertain. This CDR3 is built from 14 residues. Trimming stripped 3 bases from V and 0 bases from J, with 8 bases between. CDR1 is LNHDA, CDR2 SQIVND, per germline (reference sequence). The CDR3 region is CASSMSPANYGYTF. The CDR3 coding sequence is TGTGCCAGTAGTATGTCACCAGCTAACTATGGCTACACCTTC.